Presented here are 9 T cell receptor beta chains from one specimen sequenced in a study of PD-L1 blockade in urothelial cancer. The table came from immunoSEQ multiplex PCR; TCRdb's copy has only in-frame clones and leaves some out. The sample contains some 120,000 clones, roughly 91% of which appear only once. Time point specified: peripheral blood 6 weeks after treatment start. The specimen comprised PBMCs, sampled around atezolizumab (anti-PD-L1) treatment. The receptors were sampled from a man aged 55-75 years with urothelial cancer.

The rearrangement joins TRBV19 to TRBJ2-3, with TRBD1 as a possible D gene (6 bases). V was cut by 7 bases and J by 5 bases, with 16 bases left in between. Germline CDR1 and CDR2: LNHDA and SQIVND (reference sequence). The CDR3 is made up of 14 amino acids. CDR3: CASNSGTTGDTQYF. The DNA for the CDR3 is TGTGCCAGTAATTCCGGGACGACAGGAGATACGCAGTATTTT.

V gene TRBV9 combines with J gene TRBJ2-5; D ambiguous. Trimming cost V 0 bases and J 5 bases, with 8 bases left between them. CDR3 length equals 13 residues. The germline gives CDR1 SGDLS, CDR2 YYNGEE. CDR3 in DNA: TGTGCCAGCAGCGTAGTCCCCCAGGAGACCCAGTACTTC. Translating gives CASSVVPQETQYF.

This chain joins TRBV29-1 and TRBJ1-1, with D unclear. The V gene's germline CDR1 is SQVTM and CDR2 ANQGSEA. The V end lost 7 bases, the J end lost 0 bases, and 12 bases lay between the germline ends. The CDR3 runs to 13 residues. In DNA, the CDR3 is TGCAGCGGTGTTACTGGGCTGAACACTGAAGCTTTCTTT. Residues: CSGVTGLNTEAFF.

The rearrangement joins TRBV4-3 to TRBJ1-2, with D uncertain. The CDR3 is 16 residues long. The germline CDR1 and CDR2 sequences are LGHNA and YSLEER. The germline V and J ends were trimmed by 0 bases and 3 bases, with 14 bases remaining between them. The CDR3 bases are TGCGCCAGCAGCCAAGATGAGGGCCAACAACACTATGGCTACACCTTC. Encoded protein: CASSQDEGQQHYGYTF.

The V call is TRBV11-2, the J call TRBJ1-3; the D gene is possibly TRBD1 (6 bases). Germline lookup yields CDR1 SGHAT and CDR2 FQNNGV. V lost 5 bases, J lost 2 bases, and 10 bases lay in between. The CDR3 has 14 residues. The DNA for the CDR3 is TGTGCCAGCAGCCTACAGGGAGCTGGAAACACCATATATTTT. Translated: CASSLQGAGNTIYF.

This chain links TRBV6-5 with TRBJ1-2; perhaps TRBD1 as D (5 bases). The germline CDR1 and CDR2 sequences are MNHEY and SVGAGI. CDR3 length equals 12 residues. V was shortened by 6 bases and J by 4 bases, with 9 bases between the two germline ends. DNA for the CDR3: TGTGCCAGCAGGGACATGGGCTATGGCTACACCTTC. This codes for CASRDMGYGYTF.

This clone occurred a few times. The rearrangement joins TRBV7-9 to TRBJ1-6, with no clear D. Per the germline V gene, CDR1 is SEHNR and CDR2 is FQNEAQ (reference sequence). The CDR3 sequence is 14 residues long. Trimming stripped 0 bases from V and 8 bases from J, with 8 bases between. CDR3: CASSLARVDSPLHF. The CDR3 region has the DNA TGTGCCAGCAGCTTAGCGAGGGTTGATTCACCCCTCCACTTT.

The chain is built from TRBV5-1 and TRBJ2-7, with TRBD1 matching over 8 bases. The J segment lost 5 bases and the V segment lost 4 bases, leaving 17 bases of the junction unmatched. This CDR3 contains 17 residues. Germline values: CDR1 SGHRS, CDR2 YFSETQ. The CDR3 region is CASSKGYTGTGFNEQYF. As DNA, the CDR3 is TGCGCCAGCAGCAAAGGATATACCGGGACAGGCTTCAACGAGCAGTACTTC.

V is TRBV10-1 and J is TRBJ1-6; D gene unclear. This CDR3 comprises 22 residues. The germline V gene encodes CDR1 WNHNN and CDR2 SYGVQD (reference sequence). V was trimmed by 7 bases and J by 0 bases, leaving 31 bases between them. The CDR3 nucleotides are TGCGCCAGCATTCGTGTTTTTCTGGGAGGGAACCGGACGAGCTCCTATAATTCACCCCTCCACTTT. It encodes CASIRVFLGGNRTSSYNSPLHF.